Presented here are 10 T cell receptor beta chains from one specimen sequenced in a study of OX40 agonist ivuxolimab in advanced cancers. The data were produced by immunoSEQ multiplex PCR, yet TCRdb's version contains in-frame clones alone and is incomplete. The sample holds about 35,000 clones, 65% to 85% seen once. The input for sequencing was CD4+ or CD8+ T cells sorted from blood, taken in a trial of the OX40 agonist ivuxolimab. The source is an adult with an advanced solid tumor such as melanoma, head and neck, liver or kidney cancer.

This chain connects TRBV15 to TRBJ2-4, with 8 positions matching TRBD1. CDR1 is LNHNV, CDR2 YYDKDF, per germline (reference sequence). The CDR3 consists of 14 residues. Trimming removed 7 bases from V and 8 bases from J; junction bases left unmatched: 10. The chain's CDR3 is CATKYDRGKDIQYF. The DNA of the CDR3 is TGTGCCACCAAATACGACAGGGGAAAAGACATTCAGTACTTC.

V is TRBV6-6 and J is TRBJ1-5; D is unresolved. Trimming removed 0 bases at V and 0 bases at J, with 9 bases between. In germline, CDR1 is MNHNY, CDR2 SVGAGI (reference sequence). This CDR3 is built from 16 residues. The CDR3 sequence: CASSYSTRYSNQPQHF. In nucleotides, the CDR3 is TGTGCCAGCAGTTACTCGACCCGGTATAGCAATCAGCCCCAGCATTTT.

V usage is TRBV7-9 and J usage is TRBJ1-4; possible D gene TRBD1, 5 bases. Germline CDR1 SEHNR, CDR2 FQNEAQ (reference sequence). CDR3 size: 16 residues. V lost 3 bases and J 8 bases, leaving 19 bases between the germline ends. Here the CDR3 reads CASSFGGSALGEKLFF. The CDR3 region has the DNA TGTGCCAGCAGCTTTGGGGGATCCGCTTTGGGGGAAAAACTGTTTTTT.

J is TRBJ1-5 and V is TRBV27; 7 bases line up with TRBD1. From germline, CDR1 is MNHEY and CDR2 SMNVEV (reference sequence). After removal of 6 bases from V and 3 bases from J, the junction contained 8 bases not matched to a gene. This CDR3 has 15 amino acids. CDR3 in DNA: TGTGCCAGCAGCCTTGAGGGGGCTGACAATCAGCCCCAGCATTTT. Its protein is CASSLEGADNQPQHF.

Of note for this clone: At one boundary the junction diverges from the germline segment, which might be a read error. The chain uses TRBV10-3 and TRBJ2-2, with D perhaps TRBD2 (6 bases). This CDR3 comprises 16 residues. In germline, CDR1 is ENHRY, CDR2 SYGVKD. The chain's CDR3 is CASSDEGGANTGELFF. The CDR3, as DNA: TGTGCCAGCAGTGACGAGGGCGGGGCGAACACCGGGGAGCTGTTTTTT.

This clone appeared once. The chain joins TRBV6-6 to TRBJ1-6; 7 nucleotides agree with TRBD1. Trimming cost V 5 bases and J 10 bases; bases outside gene matches: 8. This CDR3 comprises 14 residues. Germline V gene data show CDR1 as MNHNY and CDR2 as SVGAGI (reference sequence). The CDR3 region has the DNA TGTGCCAGCAGTCCAGGGGGTACGAACTCACCCCTCCACTTT. As protein: CASSPGGTNSPLHF.

The sample holds one count of this clone. V gene TRBV7-2 combines with J gene TRBJ2-7; perhaps D is TRBD1 or TRBD2 (7 bases each). The germline V and J ends were trimmed by 2 bases and 2 bases, with 10 bases remaining between them. This CDR3 is 14 amino acids long. CDR1 SGHTA and CDR2 FQGNSA come from the germline V gene. DNA for the CDR3: TGTGCCAGCAGCTTACAGGGGGGGACCTACGAGCAGTACTTC. It codes for CASSLQGGTYEQYF. The complete variable domain, with remaining parts taken from reference TRBV7-2 and TRBJ2-7, reads GAGVSQSPSNKVTEKGKDVELRCDPISGHTALYWYRQSLGQGLEFLIYFQGNSAPDKSGLPSDRFSAERTGGSVSTLTIQRTQQEDSAVYLCASSLQGGTYEQYFGPGTRLTVT.

This chain links TRBV30 with TRBJ2-5; maybe TRBD1 (6 bases). Trimming removed 5 bases at V and 5 bases at J, with 15 bases between. This CDR3 has 13 residues. The germline V gene encodes CDR1 GTSNPN and CDR2 SVGIG (reference sequence). This CDR3 reads CAWARGRVETQYF. Here the CDR3 DNA reads TGTGCCTGGGCCAGGGGAAGGGTCGAGACCCAGTACTTC.

V usage is TRBV30 and J usage is TRBJ2-7; TRBD2 matches 16 bases. Germline V gene data show CDR1 as GTSNPN and CDR2 as SVGIG (reference sequence). The CDR3 consists of 16 residues. Trimming cost V 7 bases and J 8 bases; bases outside gene matches: 14. The CDR3 DNA reads TGTGCCTCATCCCCGGGACTAGCGGGAGGGCTTCGGAAGCAGTACTTC. This encodes CASSPGLAGGLRKQYF.

The chain employs TRBV7-3 and TRBJ2-2; 7 bases are shared with TRBD1. The CDR3 spans 16 residues. Germline values: CDR1 SGHTA, CDR2 FQGTGA. V was pared by 3 bases and J by 6 bases, with 10 bases of the junction left unmatched. This chain's CDR3 is CASSLDSGQRSGELFF. CDR3 sequence (DNA): TGTGCCAGCAGCTTGGATTCGGGACAGAGGTCCGGGGAGCTGTTTTTT. The full variable domain, its missing parts supplied by reference TRBV7-3 and TRBJ2-2, is GAGVSQTPSNKVTEKGKYVELRCDPISGHTALYWYRQSLGQGPEFLIYFQGTGAADDSGLPNDRFFAVRPEGSVSTLKIQRTERGDSAVYLCASSLDSGQRSGELFFGEGSRLTVL.